The 30 T cell receptor beta chains reported below all come from one sample, sequenced in a study of radiotherapy plus CTLA-4 blockade in lung cancer. Profiled with immunoSEQ multiplex PCR; TCRdb holds only in-frame clones, not every one. The sample records fewer than 90,000 clones, around 86% being singletons. The sample was peripheral blood, taken from a patient treated with radiotherapy plus ipilimumab. These receptors came from a human donor with non-small cell lung cancer who had stable disease on radiotherapy plus ipilimumab.

The gene calls are TRBV6-5 and TRBJ1-5; D might be TRBD1 (6 bases). V was clipped by 5 bases and J by 3 bases, with 14 bases between them. This CDR3 contains 15 residues. CDR1 MNHEY and CDR2 SVGAGI come from the germline V gene. The CDR3 spells CASSPSGALNQPQHF. CDR3 DNA: TGTGCCAGCAGTCCCTCGGGGGCCCTCAATCAGCCCCAGCATTTT.

The chain recombines TRBV25-1 with TRBJ1-5; 7 bases line up with TRBD1. Trimming at V came to 4 bases and at J to 4 bases, leaving 4 bases not matched to a gene. Germline CDR1 MGHDK, CDR2 SYGVNS. This CDR3 region has 14 residues. CDR3 sequence: CASSAGTANQPQHF. The CDR3 coding sequence is TGTGCCAGCAGTGCCGGGACAGCAAATCAGCCCCAGCATTTT.

The CDR3 region is CASSSLPTGESNQPQHF. CDR3 bases: TGCGCCAGCAGCTCCCTACCTACAGGGGAAAGCAATCAGCCCCAGCATTTT. The chain has TRBV5-1 and TRBJ1-5; TRBD1 aligns across 7 bases. V gave up 3 bases and J gave up 1 base; unmatched junction bases: 10. Germline CDR1 SGHRS, CDR2 YFSETQ. The length of the CDR3 is 17 residues.

The gene calls are TRBV27 and TRBJ2-7; D is undetermined. Germline lookup yields CDR1 MNHEY and CDR2 SMNVEV (reference sequence). CDR3 size: 15 residues. Trimming pared 0 bases from V and 6 bases from J, leaving 15 bases between. CDR3 residues: CASSLSFGQPLEQYF. The CDR3 DNA follows: TGTGCCAGCAGTTTATCGTTTGGGCAGCCCCTCGAGCAGTACTTC.

In the case of this clone: One end of the junction varies from germline; a read error may be responsible. V usage is TRBV5-8 and J usage is TRBJ2-5; D gene unclear. Germline assignment: CDR1 SGHTS and CDR2 YDEGEE. The CDR3 loop spans 13 amino acids. The CDR3 DNA is TGTGCCAGCAGCCACCTGGACGGAGAGGCCCAGTACTTC. This codes for CASSHLDGEAQYF.

The chain links TRBV11-2 to TRBJ1-6; D is unresolved. CDR3 length equals 12 residues. The V and J ends lost 5 bases and 9 bases respectively, with 8 bases between them. Germline lookup yields CDR1 SGHAT and CDR2 FQNNGV. This CDR3 is CASSPVFSPLHF. The CDR3, as DNA: TGTGCCAGCAGCCCCGTTTTTTCACCCCTCCACTTT.

The CDR3 sequence is CASSLEDVNEQFF. In DNA, the CDR3 is TGCGCCAGCAGCTTGGAGGACGTGAACGAGCAGTTCTTC. This chain joins TRBV5-1 and TRBJ2-1; D not certain. Trimming stripped 0 bases from V and 10 bases from J, with 11 bases between. This CDR3 region has 13 residues. CDR1 is SGHRS and CDR2 is YFSETQ in the germline V gene.

The rearrangement uses TRBV11-2 and TRBJ1-2, with D perhaps TRBD1 (6 bases). Trimming cost V 0 bases and J 5 bases, with 13 bases left between them. This CDR3 comprises 15 residues. Germline CDR1 and CDR2: SGHAT and FQNNGV. This CDR3 is CASSLDVAGAYGYTF. CDR3 DNA sequence: TGTGCCAGCAGCTTAGATGTAGCGGGGGCATATGGCTACACCTTC.

This clone was detected a few times. The chain employs TRBV10-3 and TRBJ2-7; D not certain. V was pared by 2 bases and J by 5 bases, with 7 bases between. Germline V CDR1 and CDR2: ENHRY, SYGVKD. The CDR3 has 12 residues. The DNA of the CDR3 is TGTGCCATCAGTGAGCCGCTCCACGAGCAGTACTTC. Its translation: CAISEPLHEQYF.

The chain joins TRBV7-9 to TRBJ1-4; D is uncertain. This CDR3 is 14 amino acids long. V was shortened by 3 bases and J by 3 bases, with 8 bases between the two germline ends. CDR1 SEHNR and CDR2 FQNEAQ come from the germline V gene (reference sequence). In DNA, the CDR3 is TGTGCCAGCAGCTTCGTAGGGTCTAATGAAAAACTGTTTTTT. This sequence encodes CASSFVGSNEKLFF.

The V gene is TRBV30, the J gene TRBJ2-7, with 9 bases aligning to TRBD2. The junction had 2 bases not matched to a gene; V was cut back by 3 bases and J by 2 bases. The CDR3 extends over 13 amino acids. Germline V CDR1 and CDR2: GTSNPN, SVGIG (reference sequence). The CDR3 nucleotides read TGTGCCTGGAGGGCGGGGGGGCCCTACGAGCAGTACTTC. This sequence encodes CAWRAGGPYEQYF.

The CDR3 spells CASRGGGVNYGYTF. CDR3 nucleotides: TGTGCCAGCAGGGGAGGGGGGGTAAACTATGGCTACACCTTC. The V and J genes are TRBV6-6 and TRBJ1-2; perhaps TRBD1 as D (6 bases). In germline, CDR1 is MNHNY, CDR2 SVGAGI (reference sequence). V shed 6 bases and J shed 2 bases, with 13 bases lying between them. The CDR3 is 14 amino acids.

The rearrangement links TRBV7-8 to TRBJ2-1; no definite D call. Germline values: CDR1 SGHVS, CDR2 FQNEAQ. The V end lost 1 base, the J end lost 1 base, and 11 bases lay between the germline ends. The CDR3 runs to 16 residues. The CDR3 region is CASSLVGRSSYNEQFF. CDR3 nucleotide sequence: TGTGCCAGCAGCTTAGTAGGCAGGAGTTCCTACAATGAGCAGTTCTTC.

The genes are TRBV6-5 and TRBJ2-1; either TRBD1 or TRBD2 may supply D (5 bases each). Between the trimmed V and J ends, which lost 5 bases and 5 bases, there was a span of 13 bases. The CDR3 loop spans 14 amino acids. CDR1 and CDR2 (germline): MNHEY, SVGAGI. The chain's CDR3 is CASSSNRDHNEQFF. As DNA, the CDR3 is TGTGCCAGCAGTAGTAACCGGGACCACAATGAGCAGTTCTTC.

This chain's CDR3 is CASSIDRAENQPQHF. DNA for the CDR3: TGTGCCAGTAGCATCGACAGGGCCGAGAATCAGCCCCAGCATTTT. This chain links TRBV19 with TRBJ1-5, with 7 bases matching TRBD1. This CDR3 is built from 15 residues. CDR1 and CDR2 from the germline V gene are LNHDA and SQIVND (reference sequence). V gave up 6 bases and J gave up 4 bases; unmatched junction bases: 9. The whole variable domain, remainder taken from reference TRBV19 and TRBJ1-5, is DGGITQSPKYLFRKEGQNVTLSCEQNLNHDAMYWYRQDPGQGLRLIYYSQIVNDFQKGDIAEGYSVSREKKESFPLTVTSAQKNPTAFYLCASSIDRAENQPQHFGDGTRLSIL.

Regarding this clone: The junction differs from germline at one of its ends, possibly a read error. This chain connects TRBV7-9 to TRBJ2-3, with TRBD1 matching 11 bases. CDR1 is SEHNR, CDR2 FQNEAQ, per germline (reference sequence). The CDR3 extends over 16 amino acids. CDR3 sequence: CASSLYRTGGTDTQYF. The CDR3 coding sequence is TGTGCCAGCAGCTTATACAGGACAGGGGGCACGGATACGCAGTATTTT.

The chain has TRBV27 and TRBJ1-1; D gene uncertain. Trimming left V 3 bases short and J 7 bases short, with 6 bases between. The CDR3 is 11 residues long. Germline V gives CDR1 MNHEY, CDR2 SMNVEV (reference sequence). CDR3 sequence reads: CASSLEGEAFF. The CDR3 DNA is TGTGCCAGCAGTTTGGAGGGTGAAGCTTTCTTT.

The chain recombines TRBV7-2 with TRBJ2-7, with D tentatively TRBD2 (5 bases). The CDR3 sequence is 13 residues long. Germline CDR1 is SGHTA and CDR2 is FQGNSA. V lost 3 bases and J 7 bases, leaving 13 bases between the germline ends. CDR3 bases: TGTGCCAGCAGCTTCGACACTCGAGGGGAGCAGTACTTC. It encodes CASSFDTRGEQYF. Together with reference TRBV7-2 and TRBJ2-7, the CDR3 gives the full variable domain: GAGVSQSPSNKVTEKGKDVELRCDPISGHTALYWYRQSLGQGLEFLIYFQGNSAPDKSGLPSDRFSAERTGGSVSTLTIQRTQQEDSAVYLCASSFDTRGEQYFGPGTRLTVT.

The chain carries TRBV11-2 and TRBJ1-4; the D is unclear. The length of the CDR3 is 11 residues. The V gene lost 6 bases and the J gene lost 5 bases, with 4 bases spanning the gap. Per germline, CDR1 SGHAT and CDR2 FQNNGV. The CDR3 sequence: CASRTNEKLFF. CDR3 coding DNA: TGTGCCAGCAGAACCAATGAAAAACTGTTTTTT.

The rearrangement uses TRBV5-1 and TRBJ2-3, with 11 bases matching TRBD1. V shed 2 bases, J shed 4 bases, and the junction held 6 bases outside the gene matches. This CDR3 is 16 amino acids long. Germline V gene sequence: CDR1 SGHRS, CDR2 YFSETQ. The CDR3 nucleotides are TGCGCCAGCAGCTTAAACCGGGACAGGGGGTCAGATACGCAGTATTTT. Its protein is CASSLNRDRGSDTQYF.

V and J are TRBV11-2 and TRBJ2-5, with D hard to call. CDR3 length equals 15 residues. Germline CDR1 is SGHAT and CDR2 is FQNNGV. V lost 2 bases to trimming and J lost 5 bases, with 15 bases between them. CDR3 sequence reads: CASSLQTVPRETQYF. The CDR3 DNA reads TGTGCCAGCAGCTTACAGACCGTCCCCCGGGAGACCCAGTACTTC.

To note about this clone: Different DNA sequences within this sample yield the same CDR3. The chain recombines TRBV9 with TRBJ2-1; D gene unclear. V was clipped by 0 bases and J by 7 bases, with 2 bases between them. CDR1 is SGDLS and CDR2 is YYNGEE in the germline V gene. The CDR3 has 11 residues. CDR3 DNA: TGTGCCAGCAGCGTAGAGAATGAGCAGTTCTTC. This sequence encodes CASSVENEQFF.

The chain recombines TRBV5-1 with TRBJ2-1, with 7 bases lining up with TRBD2. The CDR3 has 14 residues. V lost 4 bases to trimming and J lost 8 bases; unmatched junction nucleotides: 9. The germline CDR1 and CDR2 sequences are SGHRS and YFSETQ. For the CDR3, the DNA is TGCGCCAGCAGCAAGGGAGGGTCTGGGGATGAGCAGTTCTTC. Translated: CASSKGGSGDEQFF.

V gene TRBV28 combines with J gene TRBJ1-1; D uncertain. Germline loops: CDR1 MDHEN, CDR2 SYDVKM. There are 15 residues in the CDR3. The V end lost 2 bases, the J end lost 0 bases, and 10 bases lay between the germline ends. The CDR3 coding sequence is TGTGCCAGCAGTTTACAGCCTCGGATGAACACTGAAGCTTTCTTT. Encoded protein: CASSLQPRMNTEAFF.

The rearrangement joins TRBV18 to TRBJ2-3; a weak D match, TRBD1 (6 bases). The V gene lost 6 bases and the J gene lost 2 bases, with 15 bases spanning the gap. From germline, CDR1 is KGHSH and CDR2 LQKENI. The CDR3 has 15 amino acids. The CDR3 protein is CASSPNQGSTDTQYF. Written as DNA, the CDR3 is TGTGCCAGCTCCCCAAACCAGGGGTCCACAGATACGCAGTATTTT.

This chain links TRBV30 with TRBJ2-2; 7 bases fit TRBD2. J lost 5 bases, V lost 0 bases, and 15 bases had no gene match. The CDR3 consists of 18 residues. Germline V gene sequence: CDR1 GTSNPN, CDR2 SVGIG (reference sequence). The DNA for the CDR3 is TGTGCCTGGAGTGTAATAGGAGTGACGGGGGGAGGTACCGGGGAGCTGTTTTTT. It encodes CAWSVIGVTGGGTGELFF.

V and J are TRBV27 and TRBJ1-1, with no clear D. Trimming left V 0 bases short and J 1 base short, with 6 bases between. Germline values: CDR1 MNHEY, CDR2 SMNVEV (reference sequence). The CDR3 spans 14 residues. The CDR3 sequence is CASSLSVKNTEAFF. Written as DNA, the CDR3 is TGTGCCAGCAGTTTATCCGTAAAGAACACTGAAGCTTTCTTT.

Here the CDR3 DNA reads TGTGCCAGCAGCTTTCCCGGGGGCGACCAGTACTTC. Protein: CASSFPGGDQYF. This chain links TRBV7-9 with TRBJ2-7; D assignment may be TRBD1 or TRBD2 (6 bases each). The germline CDR1 and CDR2 sequences are SEHNR and FQNEAQ (reference sequence). This CDR3 region has 12 residues. V dropped 3 bases and J dropped 10 bases, with 13 bases sitting between them.

The V call is TRBV30, the J call TRBJ2-7; 7 positions agree with TRBD1. After removal of 5 bases from V and 3 bases from J, the junction contained 1 base not matched to a gene. Germline loops: CDR1 GTSNPN, CDR2 SVGIG (reference sequence). The CDR3 has 11 residues. CDR3 sequence (DNA): TGTGCCTGGGGGACAGACTACGAGCAGTACTTC. Amino acids: CAWGTDYEQYF.

The genes are TRBV27 and TRBJ1-1; D remains ambiguous. The CDR3 has 12 amino acids. Germline CDR1 reads MNHEY; CDR2 reads SMNVEV (reference sequence). V was clipped by 7 bases and J by 8 bases, with 14 bases between them. This chain's CDR3 is CASTSFGTEAFF. The DNA for the CDR3 is TGTGCCAGCACATCGTTTGGTACCGAAGCTTTCTTT.